This entry describes one T cell receptor beta chain. The CDR3 has 12 residues. V lost 5 bases and J 0 bases, leaving 5 bases between the germline ends. The germline V gene has CDR1 SGHVS and CDR2 FQNEAQ. This sample is drawn from a study of blood T cell repertoires in COVID-19. Study-wide background: Some COVID-19 samples were acute and others convalescent; all came from the United States, Italy and Spain. PBMCs, B-cell-depleted T cells, or T cells were the source of the cDNA or gDNA that made up the material.

Using immunoSEQ multiplex PCR, the repertoire was profiled, and TCRdb retains in-frame clones only, with some absent. The sample comprises more than 85,000 clones, about three quarters of which are singletons, and approximately 4.3% rests with the top ten. This receptor was taken from a human donor in a cohort sampled during active or convalescent COVID-19. The sample taken for sequencing was peripheral blood. The chain uses TRBV7-8 and TRBJ2-7, with D hard to call. The CDR3 sequence is CASSRYSYEQYF. In DNA form, the CDR3 reads TGTGCCAGCAGCCGATACTCCTACGAGCAGTACTTC.